This T cell receptor (beta chain) was profiled in a study of blood T cell repertoires in COVID-19 (dated by TCRdb to the early 2020s). Background for the entire study: Samples covering the acute and convalescent phases of COVID-19 were provided by collaborators in the United States, Italy and Spain. The material from the prospective study consisted of cDNA or gDNA derived from T cells, B-cell-depleted T cells, or PBMCs. Subjects who had been exposed to COVID-19, were actively infected with it, or had recovered from it provided the deeply sampled blood TCRbeta repertoires that made up the dataset. The repertoires were released in a freely available public database intended as a resource for research on the immune response to SARS-CoV-2. The samples were drawn from two sources: the first 160 participants of the ongoing ImmuneRACE study, and 1,254 subjects contributed by 6 global collaborators. The sample metadata nearly always contained a de-identified subject ID, COVID-19 status, age in years and sex. Where available, HLA class I and class II types were obtained from metadata supplied by the sample provider rather than from assay-based typing. Summary of the overall study and its limitations: The quantity of clinical and demographic metadata differed by source and by participant and was supplied without curation.

Participants in the prospective study were enrolled through a virtual design, were aged roughly 18 to 100 years, and lived in roughly 26 United States geographic areas. To assign participants to cohorts, the prospective study relied on clinical history that participants themselves reported in a screening survey and a study questionnaire. Recovered participants in ImmuneRACE Cohort 3 were defined as having two consecutive negative NP/OP PCR tests, clearance from a healthcare professional, or resolution of symptoms. In the prospective study, whole blood, serum and a nasopharyngeal or oropharyngeal swab were collected from each participant by mobile phlebotomists. Over an approximately 2-month period, participants in the prospective study had the option of providing additional blood draws and questionnaires. Blood samples from the prospective study were shipped frozen or at room temperature prior to DNA extraction.

Via the germline V gene (reference sequence), CDR1 is GTSNPN and CDR2 SVGIG. The CDR3 goes from the cysteine to the phenylalanine over 14 residues. Only CDR3 DNA is held: 42 bases, read in frame from base 1. Here V drops 4 bases and J drops 8 bases, and the junction holds 12 bases not matched to any gene. As for this clone: Its antigen is unknown. Base-call qualities are not available, and no considerably larger clone is one nucleotide away.

TCRbeta CDR3 regions were amplified from genomic DNA by means of the immunoSEQ Assay, a bias-controlled multiplex PCR. The authors processed their data as follows. Within the assay, amplification of reference gene primers was used to estimate how many nucleated cells each sample contained. Sequence reads were collapsed and filtered to measure the absolute abundance of every unique TCRbeta CDR3 rearrangement. For each sample, productive Simpson clonality was calculated by taking the square root of Simpson's diversity index across productive rearrangements. The table was pulled from immuneACCESS by TCRdb, which kept in-frame rearrangements only. Such tables lose some clones; where checked, under half of the loss comes from unresolved V genes, and the rest has no known cause. The D gene and trimming were derived from the DNA, and the V and J assignments and clone size from that table. Recorded for this sample are over 250,000 clones; around 92% of them occurred a single time. The ten largest make up roughly 1.9% of the sample.

This TCR derives from a woman in her sixties or seventies who had recovered from COVID-19. The chain is assembled from TRBV30 and TRBJ1-2, and 8 junction bases match TRBD1. The sample taken for sequencing was PBMCs or T cells enriched from blood (not recorded which). The DNA reads as follows: TGTGCCTGGAACCACGGGCAGGGGGCATTAGGCTACACCTTC. This translates into CAWNHGQGALGYTF.